This entry is about one TCR beta chain. Produced via immunoSEQ multiplex PCR; TCRdb's table is partial and in-frame only. The sample has approximately 100,000 clones, 92% seen once. The record originates from a study of T cell changes during pregnancy in multiple sclerosis. V lost 4 bases and J lost 5; bases outside the gene matches: 17. The V gene's germline CDR1 is SGHDT and CDR2 YYEEEE. CDR3 length: 17 residues. This chain connects TRBV5-6 to TRBJ2-5; 7 nucleotides align to TRBD1. The sample here was peripheral blood, taken after pregnancy. The clonotype originates from a female donor with multiple sclerosis, enrolled in a pregnancy study. CDR3: CASSRYALGGARETQYF. CDR3 nucleotide sequence: TGTGCCAGCAGCCGCTATGCCTTAGGGGGCGCGAGGGAGACCCAGTACTTC.